These 27 T cell receptor beta chains originate from one sample sequenced in a study of blood T cell repertoires in COVID-19. Assay used: immunoSEQ multiplex PCR; TCRdb lists only in-frame clones, some missing. The sample carries approximately 100,000 clones, roughly 86% recorded once. The material sequenced was peripheral blood. These receptors all stem from a woman in her sixties or seventies with acute or convalescent COVID-19.

The V and J genes are TRBV11-2 and TRBJ1-2; 7 bases map to TRBD1. After removal of 5 bases from V and 7 bases from J, the junction contained 7 bases not matched to a gene. Germline CDR1 is SGHAT and CDR2 is FQNNGV. The CDR3 sequence is 13 residues long. DNA of the CDR3: TGTGCCAGCAGCCCCGGACAGGTGGTTGGCTACACCTTC. This encodes CASSPGQVVGYTF.

The chain uses TRBV6-6 and TRBJ2-1; 12 nucleotides match TRBD2. The CDR3 has 16 amino acids. Germline loops: CDR1 MNHNY, CDR2 SVGAGI (reference sequence). V lost 2 bases to trimming and J lost 7 bases; unmatched junction nucleotides: 6. CDR3 sequence reads: CASSYPLAGGGNEQFF. The DNA for the CDR3 is TGTGCCAGCAGTTACCCCCTAGCGGGAGGGGGTAATGAGCAGTTCTTC.

This chain joins TRBV7-3 and TRBJ2-3, with TRBD1 identical over 7 bases. V dropped 5 bases and J dropped 0; count of bases not matched to a gene: 5. CDR1 SGHTA and CDR2 FQGTGA come from the germline V gene. The CDR3 contains 15 residues. The CDR3 reads CASSPTGTSTDTQYF. In DNA, the CDR3 is TGTGCCAGCAGCCCGACAGGGACCAGCACAGATACGCAGTATTTT. The full variable domain, its missing parts supplied by reference TRBV7-3 and TRBJ2-3, is GAGVSQTPSNKVTEKGKYVELRCDPISGHTALYWYRQSLGQGPEFLIYFQGTGAADDSGLPNDRFFAVRPEGSVSTLKIQRTERGDSAVYLCASSPTGTSTDTQYFGPGTRLTVL.

J is TRBJ1-2 and V is TRBV7-8, with 9 nucleotides matching TRBD1. V dropped 4 bases and J dropped 3; count of bases not matched to a gene: 3. The CDR3 sequence is 14 residues long. CDR1 is SGHVS and CDR2 is FQNEAQ in the germline V gene. The CDR3: CASSSDRGYYGYTF. The CDR3 DNA sequence: TGTGCCAGCAGCTCCGACAGGGGGTACTATGGCTACACCTTC.

This chain joins TRBV7-2 and TRBJ2-5, with 11 positions matching TRBD2. Germline V gene lookup returns CDR1 SGHTA and CDR2 FQGNSA. The CDR3 has 16 amino acids. Losses at the gene ends were 1 base for V and 1 base for J; bases not matched to a gene: 2. The CDR3 is CASSLVAGGPQETQYF. For the CDR3, the DNA is TGTGCCAGCAGCTTAGTAGCGGGAGGGCCCCAAGAGACCCAGTACTTC. Full variable domain (rest looked up from reference TRBV7-2 and TRBJ2-5): GAGVSQSPSNKVTEKGKDVELRCDPISGHTALYWYRQSLGQGLEFLIYFQGNSAPDKSGLPSDRFSAERTGGSVSTLTIQRTQQEDSAVYLCASSLVAGGPQETQYFGPGTRLLVL.

J is TRBJ1-3 and V is TRBV9, with 9 nucleotides matching TRBD1. The CDR3 loop spans 16 amino acids. V was pared by 0 bases and J by 3 bases, with 4 bases of the junction left unmatched. Germline-derived CDR1 and CDR2 are SGDLS and YYNGEE. The CDR3 protein is CASSVGTGADGNTIYF. As DNA, the CDR3 is TGTGCCAGCAGCGTAGGGACAGGGGCTGATGGAAACACCATATATTTT.

The J gene is TRBJ2-1, the V gene TRBV3-1 (or the pseudogene TRBV3-2), with TRBD2 matching 9 bases. Germline values: CDR1 LGHDT, CDR2 YNNKEL (reference sequence). CDR3 length equals 14 residues. V shed 3 bases and J 7 bases; nucleotides not matched to a gene: 4. The CDR3 sequence: CASSHTTSGNEQFF. The CDR3 DNA reads as TGTGCCAGCAGCCATACGACTAGCGGTAATGAGCAGTTCTTC.

The chain has TRBV4-1 and TRBJ2-4, with TRBD2 matching over 10 bases. The CDR3 totals 16 residues. V trimming: 2 bases; J trimming: 5 bases; junction bases outside the gene matches: 6. Germline-derived CDR1 and CDR2 are MGHRA and YSYEKL. CDR3 residues: CASSQLSGRAQNIQYF. DNA for the CDR3: TGCGCCAGCAGCCAACTCAGCGGGAGGGCCCAAAACATTCAGTACTTC.

This rearrangement joins TRBV6-1 to TRBJ2-1, with a weak D call TRBD2 (6 bases). This CDR3 comprises 16 residues. Per germline, CDR1 MNHNS and CDR2 SASEGT. Trimming removed 1 base from V and 4 bases from J, with 14 bases in between. CDR3 sequence: CASSEDEAGYYNEQFF. The CDR3 coding sequence is TGTGCCAGCAGTGAAGATGAGGCGGGATATTACAATGAGCAGTTCTTC.

This chain joins TRBV6-5 and TRBJ2-1, with D hard to call. Trimming removed 9 bases from V and 1 base from J, with 7 bases in between. The CDR3 length is 12 residues. Germline assignment: CDR1 MNHEY and CDR2 SVGAGI. The CDR3 loop is CASSRSYNEQFF. The CDR3 DNA follows: TGTGCCAGTTCCCGTTCCTACAATGAGCAGTTCTTC.

The chain is built from TRBV3-1 (or the pseudogene TRBV3-2) and TRBJ1-1, with D possibly being TRBD1 (5 bases). The CDR3 runs 14 residues. V was trimmed by 3 bases and J by 2 bases, leaving 10 bases between them. The germline CDR1 and CDR2 sequences are LGHDT and YNNKEL (reference sequence). The CDR3, as DNA: TGTGCCAGCAGCCAGCGGGGCTCTAACACTGAAGCTTTCTTT. Translation: CASSQRGSNTEAFF.

The chain employs TRBV29-1 and TRBJ2-7, with a weak D call TRBD2 (6 bases). CDR1 is SQVTM, CDR2 ANQGSEA, per germline. Trimming shortened V by 5 bases and J by 0 bases, and 14 bases separated the two germline ends. The CDR3 is 14 amino acids. The CDR3 sequence is CSVYGGFSSYEQYV. The CDR3 DNA sequence: TGCAGCGTTTACGGGGGTTTTAGCTCCTACGAGCAGTACGTC.

The rearrangement joins TRBV19 to TRBJ2-1; perhaps TRBD2 as D (5 bases). Per the germline V gene, CDR1 is LNHDA and CDR2 is SQIVND (reference sequence). This CDR3 is built from 14 residues. Trimming pared 5 bases from V and 3 bases from J, leaving 11 bases between. The CDR3 spells CASSARTDYNEQFF. The CDR3 bases are TGTGCCAGTAGTGCCAGGACTGACTACAATGAGCAGTTCTTC.

The genes are TRBV7-9 and TRBJ2-1, with 8 positions matching TRBD1. The germline V gene has CDR1 SEHNR and CDR2 FQNEAQ (reference sequence). The V segment lost 5 bases and the J segment 7 bases; nucleotides outside the gene matches: 10. The CDR3 sequence is 15 residues long. The CDR3 sequence: CASSVTGVYGNEQFF. Written as DNA, the CDR3 is TGTGCCAGCAGCGTGACAGGGGTCTATGGGAATGAGCAGTTCTTC.

This clone occurred once. This chain links TRBV5-1 with TRBJ2-7; the D gene is possibly TRBD1 (6 bases). Germline lookup yields CDR1 SGHRS and CDR2 YFSETQ. The V end was cut by 0 bases, the J end by 5 bases, with 15 bases between. CDR3 length equals 15 residues. The CDR3 nucleotides read TGCGCCAGCAGCTTGGCCGGGACACCCCCCCACGAGCAGTACGTC. Translating gives CASSLAGTPPHEQYV.

V usage is TRBV18 and J usage is TRBJ2-7; tentative D call: TRBD1 (5 bases). Between the trimmed V and J ends, which lost 5 bases and 3 bases, there was a span of 8 bases. This CDR3 spans 12 amino acids. The germline CDR1 and CDR2 sequences are KGHSH and LQKENI. This CDR3 is CASSSDSYEQYV. The CDR3 region has the DNA TGTGCCAGCTCATCCGACAGCTACGAGCAGTACGTC.

Only a few counts were recorded for this clone. The J gene is TRBJ2-1, the V gene TRBV21-1; the table's D call TRBD1 went unverified against the DNA. TRBV21-1 corresponds to a pseudogene. CDR3 length equals 13 residues. The CDR3 nucleotides are TGTGCCAGCAGCAAAGGGCCCTACAATGAGCAGTTCTTC. Translating it yields CASSKGPYNEQFF.

The chain couples TRBV3-1 (or the pseudogene TRBV3-2) to TRBJ1-1; D is undetermined. The CDR3 extends over 16 amino acids. V gave up 4 bases and J gave up 7 bases, with 22 bases separating them. Germline CDR1 and CDR2: LGHDT and YNNKEL (reference sequence). The CDR3 loop is CASSPRPLQRAGEAFF. The CDR3 coding sequence is TGTGCCAGCAGCCCGCGACCCCTCCAGCGGGCTGGTGAAGCTTTCTTT.

This chain connects TRBV28 to TRBJ2-3; 7 positions agree with TRBD2. The germline gives CDR1 MDHEN, CDR2 SYDVKM. The CDR3 runs to 15 residues. J lost 2 bases, V lost 4 bases, and 6 bases had no gene match. The CDR3 reads CASSSPSGVTDTQYF. Here the CDR3 DNA reads TGTGCCAGCAGTTCCCCTAGCGGAGTCACAGATACGCAGTATTTT.

This clone has a single count. The chain employs TRBV2 and TRBJ1-5; 10 bases map to TRBD1. The V segment lost 6 bases and the J segment 8 bases; nucleotides outside the gene matches: 10. The CDR3 is 15 residues long. The germline CDR1 and CDR2 sequences are SNHLY and FYNNEI. CDR3 sequence reads: CASRGQGLTREPQHF. For the CDR3, the DNA is TGTGCCAGCAGGGGACAGGGGTTGACAAGGGAGCCCCAGCATTTT.

J is TRBJ1-1 and V is TRBV5-1; 12 positions match TRBD1. The CDR3 is 15 residues long. Germline trimming cut 3 bases from V and 1 base from J; bases unmatched to any gene: 1. CDR1 is SGHRS, CDR2 YFSETQ, per germline. DNA of the CDR3: TGCGCCAGCAGCTGGGGACAGGGGGCGAACACTGAAGCTTTCTTT. As protein: CASSWGQGANTEAFF.

The chain joins TRBV15 to TRBJ2-1; D possibly corresponds to TRBD2 (6 bases). The ends were cut back, 1 base at V and 9 bases at J, with 19 bases in the middle. This CDR3 has 16 amino acids. CDR1 is LNHNV, CDR2 YYDKDF, per germline (reference sequence). The CDR3 sequence is CATSRAPGTASGEQFF. CDR3 in DNA: TGTGCCACCAGCAGAGCCCCCGGGACTGCCAGTGGTGAGCAGTTCTTC.

The count of this clone is one. This chain links TRBV3-1 (or the pseudogene TRBV3-2) with TRBJ2-2; 11 nucleotides agree with TRBD2. The CDR3 length is 17 residues. Germline V gene sequence: CDR1 LGHDT, CDR2 YNNKEL (reference sequence). Trimming at V came to 4 bases and at J to 4 bases, leaving 8 bases not matched to a gene. This CDR3 reads CASSPLSGRAVTGELFF. Here the CDR3 DNA reads TGTGCCAGCAGCCCTCTTAGCGGGAGGGCCGTCACCGGGGAGCTGTTTTTT.

V gene TRBV2 combines with J gene TRBJ1-3; tentatively, D is TRBD1 (5 bases). V was trimmed by 3 bases and J by 0 bases, leaving 9 bases between them. CDR1 is SNHLY, CDR2 FYNNEI, per germline. The CDR3 is 15 amino acids. The CDR3 loop is CASSDGAPSGNTIYF. DNA of the CDR3: TGTGCCAGCAGTGATGGGGCCCCCTCTGGAAACACCATATATTTT.

The chain carries TRBV4-1 and TRBJ2-1; 13 positions agree with TRBD2. V lost 0 bases, J lost 2 bases, and 1 base stayed unmatched. Germline values: CDR1 MGHRA, CDR2 YSYEKL. The CDR3 consists of 17 residues. CDR3 nucleotide sequence: TGCGCCAGCAGCCAAGATGGACTAGCGGGGGCCTACAATGAGCAGTTCTTC. Its protein is CASSQDGLAGAYNEQFF.

V is TRBV19 and J is TRBJ1-2, with D unclear. V lost 4 bases and J lost 4, with 10 bases in between. This CDR3 has 13 amino acids. The germline V gene has CDR1 LNHDA and CDR2 SQIVND (reference sequence). The DNA of the CDR3 is TGTGCCAGTAGTAGCCAGCGACGCTATGGCTACACCTTC. The encoded protein is CASSSQRRYGYTF.

The gene calls are TRBV6-5 and TRBJ2-7; a possible D gene is TRBD2 (5 bases). The CDR3 runs 14 residues. V shed 7 bases and J shed 2 bases, with 15 bases lying between them. In germline, CDR1 is MNHEY, CDR2 SVGAGI. The DNA of the CDR3 is TGTGCCAGCACCCTAGGTGGAGGTACCTACGAGCAGTACTTC. This encodes CASTLGGGTYEQYF.